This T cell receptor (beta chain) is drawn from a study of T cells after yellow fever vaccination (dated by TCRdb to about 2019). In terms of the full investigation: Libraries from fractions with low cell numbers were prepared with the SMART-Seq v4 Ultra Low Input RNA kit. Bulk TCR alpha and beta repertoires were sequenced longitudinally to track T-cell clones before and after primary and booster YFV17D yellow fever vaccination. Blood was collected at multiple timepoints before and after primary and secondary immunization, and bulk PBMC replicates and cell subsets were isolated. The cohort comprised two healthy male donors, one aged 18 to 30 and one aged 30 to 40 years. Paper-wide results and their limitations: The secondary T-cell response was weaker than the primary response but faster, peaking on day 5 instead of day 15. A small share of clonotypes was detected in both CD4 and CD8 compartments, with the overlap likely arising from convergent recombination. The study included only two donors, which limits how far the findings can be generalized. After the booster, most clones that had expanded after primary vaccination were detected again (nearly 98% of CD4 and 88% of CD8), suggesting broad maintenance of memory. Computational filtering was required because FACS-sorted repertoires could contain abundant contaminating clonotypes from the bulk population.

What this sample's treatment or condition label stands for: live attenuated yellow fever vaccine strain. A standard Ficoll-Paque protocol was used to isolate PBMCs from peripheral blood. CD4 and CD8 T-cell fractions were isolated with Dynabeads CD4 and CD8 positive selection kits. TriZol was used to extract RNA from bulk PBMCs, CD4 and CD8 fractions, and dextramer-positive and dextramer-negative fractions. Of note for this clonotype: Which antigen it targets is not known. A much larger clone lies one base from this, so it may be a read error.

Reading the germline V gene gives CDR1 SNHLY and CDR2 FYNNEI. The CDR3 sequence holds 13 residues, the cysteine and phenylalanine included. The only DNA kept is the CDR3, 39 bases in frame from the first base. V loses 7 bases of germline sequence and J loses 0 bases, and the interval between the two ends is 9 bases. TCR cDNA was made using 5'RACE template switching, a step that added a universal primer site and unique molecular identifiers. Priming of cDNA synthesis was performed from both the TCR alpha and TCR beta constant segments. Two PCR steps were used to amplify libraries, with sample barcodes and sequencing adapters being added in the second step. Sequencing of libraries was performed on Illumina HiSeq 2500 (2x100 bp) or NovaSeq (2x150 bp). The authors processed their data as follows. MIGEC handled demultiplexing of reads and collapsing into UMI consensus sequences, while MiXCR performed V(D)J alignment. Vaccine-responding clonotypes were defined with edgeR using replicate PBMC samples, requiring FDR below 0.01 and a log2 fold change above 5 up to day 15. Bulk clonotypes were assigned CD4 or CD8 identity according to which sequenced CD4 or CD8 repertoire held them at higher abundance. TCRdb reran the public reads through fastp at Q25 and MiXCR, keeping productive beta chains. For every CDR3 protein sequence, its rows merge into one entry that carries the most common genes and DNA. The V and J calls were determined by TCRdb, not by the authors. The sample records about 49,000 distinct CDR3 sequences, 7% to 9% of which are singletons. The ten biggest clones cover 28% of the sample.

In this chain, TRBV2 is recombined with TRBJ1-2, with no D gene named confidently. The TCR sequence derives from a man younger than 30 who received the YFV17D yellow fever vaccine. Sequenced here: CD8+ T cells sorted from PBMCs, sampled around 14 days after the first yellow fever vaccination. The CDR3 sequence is CASKMTSNYGYTF. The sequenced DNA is TGTGCCAGCAAAATGACATCTAACTATGGCTACACCTTC.